This passage covers 16 T cell receptor beta chains from one sample sequenced in a study of tumor-infiltrating lymphocytes in localized non-small cell lung cancer. Assay: immunoSEQ multiplex PCR; the TCRdb copy retains only in-frame clones and omits some. The sample has 15,000 to 20,000 clones; 75% to 85% are singletons. Sequenced sample: uninvolved lung tissue not adjacent to the tumor. These receptors were taken from a human donor with non-small cell lung cancer.

V is TRBV5-1 and J is TRBJ2-3; D is unresolved. This CDR3 comprises 13 residues. The germline CDR1 and CDR2 sequences are SGHRS and YFSETQ. Trimming pared 2 bases from V and 3 bases from J, leaving 7 bases between. The CDR3 sequence: CASSLRGTDTQYF. Here the CDR3 DNA reads TGCGCCAGCAGCTTACGTGGGACAGATACGCAGTATTTT.

This clone was counted between two and nine times. This sequence joins TRBV21-1 and TRBJ1-4. TRBV21-1 is an annotated pseudogene. The CDR3 has 18 residues. CDR3 bases: TGTGCCAGCAGCAAAGATAGCAGGGAGGATCTTGGGGATGAAAAACTGTTTTTT. This gives the protein CASSKDSREDLGDEKLFF.

The chain recombines TRBV5-1 with TRBJ1-2, with TRBD1 matching 7 bases. The V gene's germline CDR1 is SGHRS and CDR2 YFSETQ. The CDR3 runs to 16 residues. Trimming removed 0 bases from V and 2 bases from J; junction bases left unmatched: 7. The CDR3 loop reads CASSLGRGRLNYGYTF. CDR3 nucleotides: TGCGCCAGCAGCTTGGGGAGGGGGCGTCTCAACTATGGCTACACCTTC.

The rearrangement links TRBV5-4 to TRBJ1-2, with D unresolved. CDR1 and CDR2 from the germline V gene are SGHNT and YYREEE (reference sequence). Trimming took off 0 bases at V and 0 bases at J, with 18 bases between the two ends. The CDR3 sequence is 18 residues long. The CDR3: CASSLGMADLSTNYGYTF. The CDR3 bases are TGTGCCAGCAGCTTGGGCATGGCCGACCTTTCTACTAACTATGGCTACACCTTC.

In this sample, this clone turned up a few times. CDR3 sequence: CASRGTDRPGNTIYF. The CDR3 bases are TGTGCCAGCAGAGGGACCGACCGGCCGGGGAACACCATATATTTT. This chain uses TRBV6-6 with TRBJ1-3; D is perhaps TRBD1 (5 bases). The CDR3 is 15 amino acids. V lost 6 bases, J lost 7 bases, and 19 bases lay in between. Germline loops: CDR1 MNHNY, CDR2 SVGAGI (reference sequence).

A few counts support this clone. The genes are TRBV2 and TRBJ1-3; D remains ambiguous. Trimming cost V 3 bases and J 3 bases, with 12 bases left between them. There are 15 residues in the CDR3. CDR1 and CDR2 from the germline V gene are SNHLY and FYNNEI. Here the CDR3 reads CASSDQGSGGNTIYF. CDR3 sequence (DNA): TGTGCCAGCAGTGACCAAGGGAGCGGTGGAAACACCATATATTTT. Using reference TRBV2 and TRBJ1-3 for the parts outside the CDR3, the full variable domain is EPEVTQTPSHQVTQMGQEVILRCVPISNHLYFYWYRQILGQKVEFLVSFYNNEISEKSEIFDDQFSVERPDGSNFTLKIRSTKLEDSAMYFCASSDQGSGGNTIYFGEGSWLTVV.

This clone has just one count. CDR3 bases: TGCGCCAGCAGCGTCACTGGGACTAGCGGGACCGCAGATACGCAGTATTTT. Its translation: CASSVTGTSGTADTQYF. The rearrangement uses TRBV5-1 and TRBJ2-3, with 13 bases identical to TRBD2. The CDR3 runs 17 residues. Germline assignment: CDR1 SGHRS and CDR2 YFSETQ. The ends lost 4 bases at V and 4 bases at J; junction bases unmatched: 9.

The chain recombines TRBV2 with TRBJ2-3, with D perhaps TRBD1 (5 bases). V lost 10 bases and J 3 bases, leaving 17 bases between the germline ends. Germline-derived CDR1 and CDR2 are SNHLY and FYNNEI. CDR3 length: 14 amino acids. CDR3 bases: TGTGCCACCGGAACCGGACAAAAGACAGATACGCAGTATTTT. Its translation is CATGTGQKTDTQYF.

V and J are TRBV5-4 and TRBJ2-3, with a weak D call TRBD2 (6 bases). CDR3 length: 13 residues. V was pared by 4 bases and J by 4 bases, with 10 bases between. Germline V CDR1 and CDR2: SGHNT, YYREEE (reference sequence). The CDR3 loop reads CASSLERADTQYF. For the CDR3, the DNA is TGTGCCAGCAGCCTGGAGCGGGCAGATACGCAGTATTTT.

This clone is a singleton in its sample. This rearrangement joins TRBV14 to TRBJ2-7; 9 nucleotides line up with TRBD2. There are 13 residues in the CDR3. CDR1 and CDR2 from the germline V gene are SGHDN and FVKESK. Trimming cost V 5 bases and J 3 bases; bases outside gene matches: 2. The CDR3 loop reads CASSVSGGYEQYF. For the CDR3, the DNA is TGTGCCAGCAGCGTTAGCGGGGGCTACGAGCAGTACTTC.

The genes are TRBV5-1 and TRBJ2-7; 7 bases are a match to TRBD1. Germline V gene lookup returns CDR1 SGHRS and CDR2 YFSETQ. V lost 1 base to trimming and J lost 2 bases; unmatched junction nucleotides: 3. This CDR3 has 14 residues. This CDR3 reads CASSLQQGTYEQYF. The CDR3, as DNA: TGCGCCAGCAGCTTGCAACAGGGGACCTACGAGCAGTACTTC.

The rearrangement uses TRBV6-1 and TRBJ2-5; TRBD1 agrees at 11 bases. The CDR3 sequence is 13 residues long. The trim removed 7 bases at V and 4 bases at J, leaving 2 bases unmatched. Germline V gene data show CDR1 as MNHNS and CDR2 as SASEGT. The CDR3 bases are TGTGCCAGCACCGGACAGGGGGCAGAGACCCAGTACTTC. Amino acids: CASTGQGAETQYF.

The chain recombines TRBV5-1 with TRBJ2-1, with 8 positions matching TRBD1. The CDR3 runs 18 residues. Germline V gives CDR1 SGHRS, CDR2 YFSETQ. Germline trimming cut 4 bases from V and 8 bases from J; bases unmatched to any gene: 20. The CDR3 here is CASSPAISGTGLLHEQFF. CDR3 nucleotides: TGCGCCAGCAGCCCAGCAATTTCCGGGACAGGTTTATTACATGAGCAGTTCTTC.

V usage is TRBV27 and J usage is TRBJ1-5; a possible D gene is TRBD1 (6 bases). The CDR3 is 13 amino acids. Germline loops: CDR1 MNHEY, CDR2 SMNVEV (reference sequence). The germline V and J ends were trimmed by 2 bases and 5 bases, with 7 bases remaining between them. As DNA, the CDR3 is TGTGCCAGCAGTTTAGACAGGTATCAGCCCCAGCATTTT. It is translated as CASSLDRYQPQHF.

By sample share, this clone is medium-sized (0.01 to 0.1%). V usage is TRBV7-9 and J usage is TRBJ1-4; no definite D call. CDR3 size: 11 residues. V gave up 11 bases and J gave up 4 bases, with 8 bases separating them. Germline values: CDR1 SEHNR, CDR2 FQNEAQ (reference sequence). The CDR3 region is CACEDNEKLFF. For the CDR3, the DNA is TGTGCCTGCGAGGATAATGAAAAACTGTTTTTT.

The rearrangement uses TRBV4-1 and TRBJ1-1, with a tentative D call TRBD1 (5 bases). The CDR3 contains 16 residues. The germline CDR1 and CDR2 sequences are MGHRA and YSYEKL. Trimming pared 0 bases from V and 1 base from J, leaving 12 bases between. CDR3 protein: CASSQDSGLRNTEAFF. Here the CDR3 DNA reads TGCGCCAGCAGCCAAGATTCGGGACTCCGGAACACTGAAGCTTTCTTT.